This T cell receptor beta chain was found in a study of CD8 T cells in Susac syndrome (dated by TCRdb to the late 2010s). As for the study more broadly: Among the Susac syndrome patients who were sequenced, clinically active disease was present in roughly six and clinical remission was observed in fewer than 10. At blood withdrawal, Susac syndrome patients were either therapy-naive, taking corticosteroids (in some cases with IVIg as well), or taking IVIg alone. Whether CD8+ T cell activation and differentiation in Susac syndrome was antigen driven was tested using repertoire sequencing. What the research found in general, with its limitations: The number of individuals in the TCR sequencing and HLA analysis was recognized as being relatively small. No clonal expansion was detected in the CD4+ T cell repertoire of Susac syndrome patients.

Trimming takes 3 bases from V and 8 bases from J, and the germline ends sit 17 bases apart. CDR1 and CDR2 were assigned from the germline V gene as SGHRS and YFSETQ. The CDR3 spans 14 residues, from the cysteine through the phenylalanine. Here the CDR3 DNA is all that survives: 42 bases in frame from base 1. RNA was extracted using the RNeasy kit, and about 0.45 to 1 ug of the RNA was reverse transcribed with random hexamers. The immunoSEQ multiplex PCR assay, which covers 54 Vbeta and 13 Jbeta segments, was used to amplify TCR beta CDR3 regions. Bias from PCR amplification was corrected by using a synthetic template baseline for primer optimization and for computational correction. The authors' analysis ran thus. Reads were annotated to V, D and J genes per IMGT and analyzed with immunoSEQ Analyzer, keeping only productive sequences. Clonality was calculated as one minus the Shannon entropy normalized by log2 of the number of productive unique sequences. For each patient and control, public and private clones were evaluated among the 100 most prevalent clones. Clones were defined as Susac-specific if absent from the healthy and MS cohorts, from 1052 published viral clones and from other ImmuneACCESS disease sequences. The public sequencing data were trimmed at Q25 with fastp and processed into clonotypes with MiXCR by TCRdb, which kept only in-frame beta chains. Every distinct CDR3 protein forms one entry, paired with its most common genes and DNA. The authors' filters were not applied to this entry. This sample has over 150,000 distinct CDR3 sequences in its table, and 85% to 95% of those were observed once. The top ten hold 0.099% of the sample.

High-throughput TCR beta sequencing profiled peripheral blood CD8+ and CD4+ T cells from healthy donors, Susac syndrome patients and multiple sclerosis patients. Recently defined diagnostic criteria for definite or probable disease were met by the Susac syndrome patients. Bulk CD8+ and CD4+ T cells were purified by magnetic negative isolation, while CD8+ TEMRA cells were enriched using FACS. Blood was collected in EDTA tubes and processed within 24 hours, with PBMCs isolated through density gradient centrifugation. PBMCs destined for TCR sequencing were cryopreserved in liquid nitrogen and later thawed in a 37 °C water bath. The sorted or isolated CD4+, CD8+ and CD8+ TEMRA cells reached a purity of at least 90%. Comments on this clonotype: What this receptor recognizes is not known. It has no much larger one-base neighbor in the sample; base qualities were not kept.

Sequencing input: CD4+ T cells from PBMCs. The rearranged segments are TRBV5-1 and TRBJ1-2; the D gene is perhaps TRBD1, on 6 matching bases. The sequence derives from a human donor with Susac syndrome. CDR3 region: CASSSSPGEYGYTF. In nucleotides, the sequence is TGCGCCAGCAGCTCCTCCCCAGGGGAATACGGCTACACCTTC. The CDR3, completed at both ends by the reference TRBV5-1 and TRBJ1-2 genes, gives the full variable domain KAGVTQTPRYLIKTRGQQVTLSCSPISGHRSVSWYQQTPGQGLQFLFEYFSETQRNKGNFPGRFSGRQFSNSRSEMNVSTLELGDSALYLCASSSSPGEYGYTFGSGTRLTVV.